Following are 19 T cell receptor beta chains from one sample sequenced in a study of T cells in Graves' hyperthyroidism and ophthalmopathy. Amplified TCR beta CDR3 regions came from RNA transcripts. The TCR CDR3 was amplified in a first-round RT-PCR using the HTBI primer set. TCRdb re-derived calls from the multiplex PCR reads in MiXCR, one entry per CDR3 protein. Altogether some 350,000 distinct CDR3 sequences are present, about 15% being singletons, with the ten largest covering approximately 19%. Sequenced sample: blood. These receptors were obtained from an older woman with Graves' ophthalmopathy.

The sample holds many counts of this clonotype. J is TRBJ2-1 and V is TRBV24-1; TRBD1 matches at 7 bases. From germline, CDR1 is KGHDR and CDR2 SFDVKD. This CDR3 spans 15 amino acids. The ends lost 4 bases at V and 0 bases at J; junction bases unmatched: 2. CDR3 DNA sequence: TGTGCCACCAGTGACCCAGGGGGCTCCTACAATGAGCAGTTCTTC. This encodes CATSDPGGSYNEQFF.

The sample holds many counts of this clonotype. This chain joins TRBV4-1 and TRBJ2-2, with 9 bases that match TRBD1. Per the germline V gene, CDR1 is MGHRA and CDR2 is YSYEKL. V shed 4 bases and J 6 bases; nucleotides not matched to a gene: 3. The CDR3 extends over 14 amino acids. The CDR3 spells CASSPQGAPGELFF. In DNA form, the CDR3 reads TGCGCCAGCAGCCCACAGGGGGCGCCCGGGGAGCTGTTTTTT.

This clonotype showed up many times. J is TRBJ2-5 and V is TRBV5-1; 8 positions agree with TRBD1. V shed 3 bases and J 3 bases; nucleotides not matched to a gene: 1. In germline, CDR1 is SGHRS, CDR2 YFSETQ. This CDR3 spans 13 amino acids. CDR3 amino acids: CASSSGQEETQYF. CDR3 nucleotides: TGCGCCAGCAGCTCGGGACAGGAAGAGACCCAGTACTTC.

A few counts support this clonotype. The rearrangement joins TRBV5-1 to TRBJ2-1; D is perhaps TRBD1 (5 bases). Germline V lookup: CDR1 SGHRS, CDR2 YFSETQ. This CDR3 contains 19 residues. Trimming left V 1 base short and J 2 bases short, with 22 bases between. This CDR3 reads CASSLNQQGVLTTYNEQFF. Here the CDR3 DNA reads TGCGCCAGCAGCTTGAACCAGCAGGGCGTACTTACTACCTACAATGAGCAGTTCTTC.

This clonotype was seen ten or more times. The chain has TRBV20-1 and TRBJ2-1, with D perhaps TRBD1 (5 bases). V dropped 6 bases and J dropped 6 bases, with 15 bases sitting between them. In germline, CDR1 is DFQATT, CDR2 SNEGSKA (reference sequence). This CDR3 comprises 13 residues. The CDR3 sequence is CSARLRASNEQFF. DNA for the CDR3: TGCAGTGCCCGTCTCAGGGCCTCCAATGAGCAGTTCTTC.

Many counts were recorded for this clonotype. The chain combines TRBV6-1 with TRBJ2-1, with 12 bases lining up with TRBD2. The V gene's germline CDR1 is MNHNS and CDR2 SASEGT. J was trimmed by 4 bases and V by 4 bases; bases with no gene match: 17. The CDR3 length is 20 residues. The CDR3 nucleotides read TGTGCCAGCAGTGGCGCAGGAACCGGACTAGCGGGAAGGCGGTACAATGAGCAGTTCTTC. As protein: CASSGAGTGLAGRRYNEQFF.

This clonotype was seen ten or more times. The J gene is TRBJ2-7, the V gene TRBV28; no reliable D call. The CDR3 extends over 14 amino acids. Trimming pared 6 bases from V and 4 bases from J, leaving 16 bases between. Germline V gene data show CDR1 as MDHEN and CDR2 as SYDVKM. The DNA of the CDR3 is TGTGCCAGCAGCCCGGGCGAGCTCCCGTACGAGCAGTACTTC. This gives the protein CASSPGELPYEQYF.

This chain links TRBV6-2 or TRBV6-3 with TRBJ2-4; D tentatively fits TRBD1 or TRBD2 (5 bases each). Trimming stripped 6 bases from V and 9 bases from J, with 21 bases between. In germline, CDR1 is MNHEY, CDR2 SVGEGT. The CDR3 spans 15 residues. CDR3 region: CASRKGGTRDSIQYF. The CDR3, as DNA: TGTGCCAGCAGAAAAGGAGGAACCAGGGATTCCATTCAGTACTTC.

At least ten counts were recorded for this clonotype. This chain joins TRBV27 and TRBJ2-7, with TRBD2 as a possible D gene (5 bases). The germline gives CDR1 MNHEY, CDR2 SMNVEV (reference sequence). CDR3 length equals 14 residues. With 11 bases removed from V and 0 bases from J, the gap between germline ends came to 17 bases. The CDR3 region is CAAARSGSSYEQYF. CDR3 bases: TGTGCCGCCGCCAGGTCGGGGAGCTCCTACGAGCAGTACTTC.

This clonotype was counted a few times. This chain links TRBV7-6 with TRBJ2-6; 8 bases agree with TRBD2. Germline lookup yields CDR1 SGHVS and CDR2 FNYEAQ. The J segment lost 0 bases and the V segment lost 2 bases, leaving 9 bases of the junction unmatched. CDR3 size: 19 residues. CDR3 in amino acids: CASSLNPLAANSGANVLTF. DNA for the CDR3: TGTGCCAGCAGCTTAAATCCACTAGCGGCCAACTCTGGGGCCAACGTCCTGACTTTC.

This clonotype was recorded many times. This chain uses TRBV28 with TRBJ2-1; TRBD2 agrees at 10 bases. The germline CDR1 and CDR2 sequences are MDHEN and SYDVKM. Germline trimming cut 6 bases from V and 2 bases from J; bases unmatched to any gene: 4. CDR3 size: 15 residues. CDR3 amino acids: CASSLLAGAYNEQFF. The CDR3, as DNA: TGTGCCAGCAGCTTGCTAGCGGGAGCCTACAATGAGCAGTTCTTC.

The sample holds a few counts of this clonotype. V is TRBV28 and J is TRBJ2-1; 11 positions match TRBD1. V trimming: 4 bases; J trimming: 6 bases; junction bases outside the gene matches: 2. The CDR3 totals 14 residues. Germline assignment: CDR1 MDHEN and CDR2 SYDVKM. The CDR3, as DNA: TGTGCCAGCAGTTGGGGACAGGGGGTCAATGAGCAGTTCTTC. Its translation: CASSWGQGVNEQFF.

The chain combines TRBV28 with TRBJ2-5; 8 bases match TRBD1. J was trimmed by 9 bases and V by 1 base; bases with no gene match: 13. CDR1 MDHEN and CDR2 SYDVKM come from the germline V gene. The CDR3 loop spans 16 amino acids. DNA for the CDR3: TGTGCCAGCAGTTTATTGGCGACAGGGGTGGCGCCGGCCCAGTACTTC. Amino acid sequence: CASSLLATGVAPAQYF.

The J gene is TRBJ2-3, the V gene TRBV30; no clear D gene. The germline gives CDR1 GTSNPN, CDR2 SVGIG (reference sequence). V was pared by 5 bases and J by 4 bases, with 16 bases between. The CDR3 is made up of 14 amino acids. CDR3 in DNA: TGTGCCTGGCGCGCCCGGACGGCCGCAGATACGCAGTATTTT. It encodes CAWRARTAADTQYF.

The chain is built from TRBV18 and TRBJ2-2; D is perhaps TRBD1 (6 bases). The germline gives CDR1 KGHSH, CDR2 LQKENI. V was cut by 6 bases and J by 0 bases, with 20 bases left in between. The CDR3 runs 18 residues. For the CDR3, the DNA is TGTGCCAGCTCGAGCCATGCACAGGGTTCCCCGAACACCGGGGAGCTGTTTTTT. Amino acids: CASSSHAQGSPNTGELFF.

This clonotype was observed a few times. The chain recombines TRBV4-1 with TRBJ2-7; 10 bases agree with TRBD1. CDR1 and CDR2 from the germline V gene are MGHRA and YSYEKL. Unmatched junction bases numbered 6, after V lost 4 bases and J lost 3 bases. The CDR3 contains 15 residues. CDR3 coding DNA: TGCGCCAGCAGCCCCACCGGGACAGGGGACTACGAGCAGTACTTC. Translated: CASSPTGTGDYEQYF.

This clonotype was recorded many times. The chain carries TRBV28 and TRBJ2-5; tentative D call: TRBD2 (6 bases). The CDR3 is 14 amino acids. V lost 5 bases and J lost 2, with 12 bases in between. Germline CDR1 MDHEN, CDR2 SYDVKM. The CDR3 sequence: CASSPRLGQETQYF. Here the CDR3 DNA reads TGTGCCAGCAGTCCTCGACTAGGACAAGAGACCCAGTACTTC.

This clonotype was recorded many times. The chain links TRBV20-1 to TRBJ2-3, with D tentatively TRBD1 or TRBD2 (5 bases each). Germline V gene data show CDR1 as DFQATT and CDR2 as SNEGSKA (reference sequence). V was pared by 2 bases and J by 6 bases, with 15 bases between. CDR3 size: 14 residues. The CDR3 region is CSARRGGSVDTQYF. DNA for the CDR3: TGCAGTGCTAGACGGGGCGGCTCGGTGGATACGCAGTATTTT.

This clonotype was recorded at least ten times. The chain links TRBV20-1 to TRBJ2-1; TRBD2 matches 12 bases. V gave up 3 bases and J gave up 6 bases; unmatched junction bases: 6. Germline CDR1 DFQATT, CDR2 SNEGSKA (reference sequence). The CDR3 spans 15 residues. CDR3 region: CSASPLAGGVNEQFF. CDR3 DNA: TGCAGTGCTAGTCCCCTAGCGGGAGGGGTCAATGAGCAGTTCTTC.